This is a list of T cell receptor beta chains from one sample in a study of T cell repertoires in cytomegalovirus infection. Their target antigens are unknown. TCRdb independently ran MiXCR on the reads; one entry per CDR3 protein. Of around 34,000 distinct CDR3 sequences detected, roughly half appear once; the ten largest clones hold 75% to 95%. Sequenced material: CD8+ T cells from cultured PBMCs, taken from culture after CMV antigen stimulation. These receptors were collected from a human donor in good health (CMV status not recorded). Some clones in this sample may be carry-over from other donors' samples. CDR3s include the opening cysteine and the closing phenylalanine or tryptophan. The D gene is left open where the match is weak. Some rows mark clone size as missing; the rest say once, few, many or name a class of expanded clone.

-	TRBV11-2	TRBJ2-5	15	-	CASSLSPGQQETQYF	TGTGCCAGCAGCCTTTCTCCTGGACAGCAAGAGACCCAGTACTTC
-	TRBV20-1	TRBJ1-5	16	-	CSAQGDLRDGNQPQHF	TGCAGTGCTCAAGGGGACCTAAGGGACGGCAATCAGCCCCAGCATTTT
-	TRBV6-5	TRBJ2-7	17	TRBD2	CASSPPSTSGAPYEQYF	TGTGCCAGCAGTCCCCCTTCGACTAGCGGGGCCCCCTACGAGCAGTACTTC
once	TRBV24-1	TRBJ2-1	14	-	CATSTGGPYNEQFF	TGTGCCACCAGTACTGGCGGTCCCTACAATGAGCAGTTCTTC
-	TRBV12-3/TRBV12-4	TRBJ2-7	14	TRBD1	CASSPPGQGYEQYF	TGTGCCAGCAGTCCTCCGGGACAGGGCTACGAGCAGTACTTC
-	TRBV4-1	TRBJ2-7	15	-	CASSQDQRTTLEQYF	TGCGCCAGCAGCCAAGATCAACGGACTACCCTCGAGCAGTACTTC
-	TRBV4-1	TRBJ2-7	15	TRBD2	CASSQGLAGGSEQYF	TGCGCCAGCAGCCAGGGACTAGCGGGGGGGAGCGAGCAGTACTTC
-	TRBV7-8	TRBJ1-1	15	-	CASSLGTVMNTEAFF	TGTGCCAGCAGCTTAGGTACAGTAATGAACACTGAAGCTTTCTTT
few	TRBV12-3/TRBV12-4	TRBJ2-5	16	TRBD2	CASSSSGLAEQETQYF	TGTGCCAGCAGTTCCTCGGGACTAGCGGAACAAGAGACCCAGTACTTC
-	TRBV7-9	TRBJ1-1	16	TRBD1	CASSVPGQGKNTEAFF	TGTGCCAGCAGCGTCCCGGGACAGGGTAAAAACACTGAAGCTTTCTTT
-	TRBV19	TRBJ1-2	15	-	CASQENYRDGNGYTF	TGTGCCAGCCAAGAGAACTACAGGGATGGAAATGGCTACACCTTC
once	TRBV7-9	TRBJ2-7	15	-	CASSLDYPLTYEQYF	TGTGCCAGCAGCTTAGATTATCCCCTCACCTACGAGCAGTACTTC
-	TRBV12-3/TRBV12-4	TRBJ1-1	17	TRBD1	CASSPFRDRGRNTEAFF	TGTGCCAGCAGCCCTTTCCGGGACAGGGGAAGGAACACTGAAGCTTTCTTT
-	TRBV6-6	TRBJ2-4	17	-	CASSETRAGKRKNIQYF	TGTGCCAGCAGTGAGACCCGGGCAGGGAAACGCAAAAACATTCAGTACTTC
once	TRBV4-2	TRBJ1-1	17	-	CASSQPKLTARNTEAFF	TGTGCCAGCAGCCAACCGAAATTGACAGCCAGGAACACTGAAGCTTTCTTT
-	TRBV19	TRBJ2-1	12	-	CASSRGPQEQFF	TGTGCCAGTAGTAGAGGTCCACAGGAGCAGTTCTTC
-	TRBV6-1	TRBJ2-1	16	-	CASSSPSRTAYNEQFF	TGTGCCAGCAGTTCACCAAGTCGGACAGCCTACAATGAGCAGTTCTTC
few	TRBV12-3/TRBV12-4	TRBJ1-3	16	TRBD1	CASSPRTGRSGNTIYF	TGTGCCAGCAGCCCTAGGACAGGGCGCTCTGGAAACACCATATATTTT
-	TRBV28	TRBJ2-5	17	TRBD2	CASSFLALAGVQETQYF	TGTGCCAGCAGTTTTTTGGCGCTAGCGGGAGTTCAAGAGACCCAGTACTTC
few	TRBV12-3/TRBV12-4	TRBJ2-1	13	-	CASSLVNYNEQFF	TGTGCCAGCAGTTTGGTCAACTACAATGAGCAGTTCTTC
few	TRBV6-5	TRBJ1-1	13	-	CASSYQTATEAFF	TGTGCCAGCAGTTACCAGACAGCCACTGAAGCTTTCTTT
-	TRBV20-1	TRBJ1-6	13	-	CSAGAGVGSPLHF	TGCAGTGCTGGGGCGGGGGTCGGCTCACCCCTCCACTTT
many	TRBV7-3	TRBJ2-1	15	TRBD2	CASNVAGGSYNEQFF	TGTGCCAGCAACGTAGCGGGAGGGTCCTACAATGAGCAGTTCTTC
few	TRBV6-1	TRBJ1-1	13	-	CASSYQRGTEAFF	TGTGCCAGCAGTTATCAAAGAGGCACTGAAGCTTTCTTT
few	TRBV7-9	TRBJ2-7	16	TRBD1	CASSFVSRGQRVEQYF	TGTGCCAGCAGCTTTGTTTCCAGGGGGCAAAGGGTCGAGCAGTACTTC
few	TRBV7-2	TRBJ2-1	16	TRBD2	CASSTRSGRQYNEQFF	TGTGCCAGCAGCACCCGTAGCGGGAGACAATACAATGAGCAGTTCTTC